The source of this T cell receptor (beta chain) is a study of T cell changes during pregnancy in multiple sclerosis. The repertoire was sequenced with immunoSEQ multiplex PCR; TCRdb's copy has only in-frame clones and lacks some. The data contain under 35,000 clones, approximately 87% of them singletons. The V gene's germline CDR1 is GTSNPN and CDR2 SVGIG (reference sequence). The germline V and J ends were trimmed by 2 bases and 4 bases, with 6 bases remaining between them. The CDR3 contains 12 residues. The sequenced sample was CD8+ T cells from peripheral blood mononuclear cells, obtained after pregnancy. The chain has TRBV30 and TRBJ1-5; unclear D gene. This sequence originates from a female donor with multiple sclerosis, enrolled in a pregnancy study. The CDR3 region is CAWSPTNQPQHF. The CDR3 bases are TGTGCCTGGAGTCCGACTAATCAGCCCCAGCATTTT.